This TCR beta chain is from a study of control samples from healthy donors and cancer patients. This clone has more than one count but fewer than ten. The table came from immunoSEQ multiplex PCR; TCRdb's copy has only in-frame clones and leaves some out. The table lists approximately 70,000 clones, 75% to 85% of them singletons, with approximately 15% in the top ten. Trimming cost V 5 bases and J 4 bases, with 20 bases left between them. CDR3 length: 17 amino acids. Germline V gives CDR1 MDHEN, CDR2 SYDVKM. V usage is TRBV28 and J usage is TRBJ2-2; D is undetermined. Material: blood. The TCR originated in a man aged 55 to 69 in good health. CDR3 in amino acids: CASSRPLSFVATGELFF. The CDR3 bases are TGTGCCAGCAGTCGCCCACTGAGTTTCGTTGCCACCGGGGAGCTGTTTTTT.